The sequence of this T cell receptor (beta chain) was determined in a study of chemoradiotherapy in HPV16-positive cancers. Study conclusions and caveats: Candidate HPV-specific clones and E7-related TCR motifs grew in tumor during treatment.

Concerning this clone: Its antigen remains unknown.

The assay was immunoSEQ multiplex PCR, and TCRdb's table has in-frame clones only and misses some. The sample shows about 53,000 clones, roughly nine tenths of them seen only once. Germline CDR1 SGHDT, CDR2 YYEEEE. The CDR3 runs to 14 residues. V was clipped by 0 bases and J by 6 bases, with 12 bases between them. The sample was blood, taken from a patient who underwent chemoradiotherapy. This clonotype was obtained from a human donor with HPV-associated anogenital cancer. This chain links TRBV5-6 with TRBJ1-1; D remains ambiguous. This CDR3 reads CASSLAPADAEAFF. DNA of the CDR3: TGTGCCAGCAGCTTGGCCCCGGCGGACGCTGAAGCTTTCTTT.